This T cell receptor beta chain was profiled in a study of T-cell reconstitution after alpha-beta-depleted transplantation in children. Germline V gene sequence: CDR1 DFQATT, CDR2 SNEGSKA (reference sequence). The CDR3 totals 12 residues. Trimming cost V 3 bases and J 6 bases, with 12 bases left between them. Unique molecular identifiers were incorporated when the TCRbeta library was constructed. Each CDR3 protein gets one entry after TCRdb re-called the PCR reads with MiXCR. The sample has approximately 200,000 distinct CDR3 sequences; about 15% are singletons. In this sample, this clonotype turned up many times.

The chain joins TRBV20-1 to TRBJ2-7; unclear D gene. The TCR originated in a human donor who donated a stem cell graft to a child with acute lymphoblastic leukemia. Sequenced here: PBMCs from the stem cell graft donor, sampled from the stem cell graft. This CDR3 is CSARPFAGEQYF. The CDR3 nucleotides are TGCAGTGCTAGGCCCTTCGCTGGCGAGCAGTACTTC.